This is a list of T cell receptor beta chains from one sample in a study of blood T cell repertoires in COVID-19. TCRdb keeps only in-frame clones here, not all; method: immunoSEQ multiplex PCR. This table holds 150,000 to 200,000 clones, more than 75% found once. Sequenced material: PBMCs or T cells enriched from blood (not recorded which). These receptors came from a woman in her fifties or sixties who had recovered from COVID-19. Both conserved end residues are part of each CDR3. D genes are given only for firm matches. Clone size is not always given. Where it is, it says once, few, many or a class for expanded clones.

V gene	CDR3 length	J gene	D gene	clone size	CDR3 DNA	CDR3 protein
TRBV23-1	15	TRBJ2-5	.	.	TGCGCCAGCAGTCAACTCCATCCCTATCGGGAGACCCAGTACTTC	CASSQLHPYRETQYF
TRBV19	14	TRBJ1-5	.	.	TGTGCCAGTAGTATTTATCAGGGCAATCAGCCCCAGCATTTT	CASSIYQGNQPQHF
TRBV27	14	TRBJ2-1	TRBD2	.	TGTGCCAGCACTCCAGCGGGAGGAGGTAGTGAGCAGTTCTTC	CASTPAGGGSEQFF
TRBV7-9	16	TRBJ1-5	.	once	TGTGCCAGCAGCTTAGCAAGTACAGGGCATTATCAGCCCCAGCATTTT	CASSLASTGHYQPQHF
TRBV4-1	15	TRBJ1-6	.	.	TGCGCCAGCAGCCAAGAAGCCTCAATTGTATCACCCCTCCACTTT	CASSQEASIVSPLHF
TRBV11-2	14	TRBJ2-5	TRBD1	.	TGTGCCAGCAGCTTAGGACAGGGGAGAGAGACCCAGTACTTC	CASSLGQGRETQYF
TRBV9	14	TRBJ2-7	TRBD2	few	TGTGCCAGCGGAAAGACTAGCGACTCCTACGAGCAGTACTTC	CASGKTSDSYEQYF
TRBV18	15	TRBJ1-5	TRBD1	.	TGTGCCAGCTCACGCTCGGGACAGACGAATCAGCCCCAGCATTTT	CASSRSGQTNQPQHF
TRBV7-6	17	TRBJ1-1	TRBD1	.	TGTGCCAGCAGCTTAGGGACTGGGACAGGGGTGGACACTGAAGCTTTCTTT	CASSLGTGTGVDTEAFF
TRBV12-3/TRBV12-4	13	TRBJ2-2	.	.	TGTGCCAGCAGTTTAAGGGGTTCCGGGGAGCTGTTTTTT	CASSLRGSGELFF
TRBV27	17	TRBJ2-6	TRBD1	few	TGTGCCAGCAGGGCGGGACAGGGGATGCCTGGGGCCAACGTCCTGACTTTC	CASRAGQGMPGANVLTF
TRBV7-2	14	TRBJ2-5	.	.	TGTGCCAGCAGCTTAGCAGCCTCCCAAGAGACCCAGTACTTC	CASSLAASQETQYF
TRBV7-3	14	TRBJ2-1	.	.	TGTGCCAGCAGCTTACAGGACTCCTACAATGAGCAGTTCTTC	CASSLQDSYNEQFF
TRBV28	15	TRBJ1-5	TRBD1	.	TGTGCCAGCAGTGCACAGGGGGCTAGCAATCAGCCCCAGCATTTT	CASSAQGASNQPQHF
TRBV28	15	TRBJ1-1	TRBD1	few	TGTGCCAGCAGTTTAGGGGACAGGGAAGGGACTGAAGCTTTCTTT	CASSLGDREGTEAFF
TRBV25-1	16	TRBJ2-1	TRBD2	.	TGTGCCAGCAGTGAATCACCTAGCGGCTCCTACAATGAGCAGTTCTTC	CASSESPSGSYNEQFF
TRBV6-5	15	TRBJ1-2	TRBD1	.	TGTGCCAGCAGTCCTCGGACAGGGGGCGACTATGGCTACACCTTC	CASSPRTGGDYGYTF
TRBV7-3	14	TRBJ1-1	.	.	TGTGCCAGCAGCTCGCAGGGGTCGGACACTGAAGCTTTCTTT	CASSSQGSDTEAFF
TRBV29-1	13	TRBJ1-1	.	.	TGCAGCGTTTTCCCACCGAGTTGGTCTGAAGCTTTCTTT	CSVFPPSWSEAFF
TRBV4-1	16	TRBJ1-5	TRBD1	.	TGCGCCAGCAGCCATGCTCCGGGACAGGGAAGTCAGCCCCAGCATTTT	CASSHAPGQGSQPQHF
TRBV12-2	13	TRBJ2-5	.	once	TGTGCAAGTCGCTTGGGGGGAGAAGAGACCCAGTACTTC	CASRLGGEETQYF
TRBV7-3	16	TRBJ2-3	TRBD2	.	TGTGCCAGCAGTCACGGACTAGCGGGAGGTGGAGATACGCAGTATTTT	CASSHGLAGGGDTQYF
TRBV28	15	TRBJ2-1	TRBD1	.	TGTGCCAGCAGACTTGGGGGACAGGGCAAGGGGTTGCAGTTCTTC	CASRLGGQGKGLQFF
TRBV4-1	19	TRBJ2-6	TRBD1	.	TGCGCCAGCAGCTTCCGGGACAGGTGGGATAGCTCTGGGGCCAACGTCCTGACTTTC	CASSFRDRWDSSGANVLTF
TRBV6-5	16	TRBJ2-1	TRBD2	.	TGTGCCAGCAGTTACTCGAGACTAGCGTACTACAATGAGCAGTTCTTC	CASSYSRLAYYNEQFF
TRBV27	16	TRBJ2-3	TRBD1	once	TGTGCCAGCAGTCCCGCCGGGACAGGGCGGACAGATACGCAGTATTTT	CASSPAGTGRTDTQYF
TRBV7-3	16	TRBJ1-1	.	.	TGTGCCAGCAGCTACCAGGGGACAACCAAGGGAGCTGAAGCTTTCTTT	CASSYQGTTKGAEAFF
TRBV18	15	TRBJ1-2	.	.	TGTGCCAGCTCACCACGGATCGAGGAGTACTATGGCTACACCTTC	CASSPRIEEYYGYTF